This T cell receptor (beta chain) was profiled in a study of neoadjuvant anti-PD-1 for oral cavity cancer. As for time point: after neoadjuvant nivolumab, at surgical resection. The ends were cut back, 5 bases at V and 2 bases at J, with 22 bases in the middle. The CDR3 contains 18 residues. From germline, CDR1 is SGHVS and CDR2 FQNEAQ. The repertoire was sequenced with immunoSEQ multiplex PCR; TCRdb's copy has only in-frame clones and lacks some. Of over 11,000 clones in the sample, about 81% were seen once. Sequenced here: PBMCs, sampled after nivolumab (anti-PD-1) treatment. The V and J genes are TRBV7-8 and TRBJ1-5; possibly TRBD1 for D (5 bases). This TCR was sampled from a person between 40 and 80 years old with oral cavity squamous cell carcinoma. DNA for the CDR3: TGTGCCAGCAGCCCCCGGTGGGGGTCGCCTTCGGGCAATCAGCCCCAGCATTTT. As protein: CASSPRWGSPSGNQPQHF.